Each of the 9 T cell receptor beta chains below was sequenced from the same sample in a study of OX40 agonist ivuxolimab in advanced cancers. Sequencing was performed with immunoSEQ multiplex PCR; in TCRdb, only in-frame clones are kept and a portion is missing. The sample holds about 80,000 clones, over 75% seen once. The sample consisted of CD4+ or CD8+ T cells sorted from blood, taken in a trial of the OX40 agonist ivuxolimab. Source of these receptors: an adult with an advanced solid tumor such as melanoma, head and neck, liver or kidney cancer.

V is TRBV10-3 and J is TRBJ1-1; 7 positions match TRBD1. The junction had 3 bases not matched to a gene; V was cut back by 5 bases and J by 0 bases. This CDR3 contains 14 residues. Germline CDR1 and CDR2: ENHRY and SYGVKD. The CDR3 protein is CAISWDSMNTEAFF. DNA of the CDR3: TGTGCCATCAGTTGGGACAGCATGAACACTGAAGCTTTCTTT.

This clone is judged large (0.1 to 1%). The gene calls are TRBV30 and TRBJ1-6; D possibly corresponds to TRBD1 (6 bases). The CDR3 contains 13 residues. The ends were cut back, 8 bases at V and 7 bases at J, with 15 bases in the middle. Germline V gene sequence: CDR1 GTSNPN, CDR2 SVGIG (reference sequence). DNA of the CDR3: TGTGCCACGAGTGGGCAGGGGAATTCACCCCTCCACTTT. This sequence encodes CATSGQGNSPLHF.

The V and J genes are TRBV5-1 and TRBJ2-1, with a tentative D call TRBD1 (7 bases). The length of the CDR3 is 15 residues. V lost 0 bases to trimming and J lost 7 bases, with 14 bases between them. Germline CDR1 is SGHRS and CDR2 is YFSETQ. CDR3 coding DNA: TGCGCCAGCAGCTTGGGAGGGGGCGCGGGGAATGAGCAGTTCTTC. Amino acids: CASSLGGGAGNEQFF.

This rearrangement joins TRBV7-9 to TRBJ1-1; D is uncertain. Trimming left V 5 bases short and J 1 base short, with 11 bases between. The CDR3 totals 14 residues. CDR1 and CDR2 (germline): SEHNR, FQNEAQ (reference sequence). CDR3 bases: TGTGCCAGCAGCCCCTGGGGAAGGAACACTGAAGCTTTCTTT. Protein: CASSPWGRNTEAFF.

This chain links TRBV27 with TRBJ2-3, with TRBD2 matching 11 bases. In germline, CDR1 is MNHEY, CDR2 SMNVEV (reference sequence). V gave up 4 bases and J gave up 5 bases; unmatched junction bases: 8. This CDR3 is 16 amino acids long. The CDR3 bases are TGTGCCAGCAGTTCCAATAGCGGGAGGGCGATAGATACGCAGTATTTT. It translates to CASSSNSGRAIDTQYF.

The rearrangement uses TRBV19 and TRBJ2-1; the match to TRBD1 covers 10 bases. The ends lost 7 bases at V and 9 bases at J; junction bases unmatched: 6. This CDR3 is 13 amino acids long. CDR1 and CDR2 (germline): LNHDA, SQIVND (reference sequence). CDR3 bases: TGTGCCAGTACCGGGACAGGGGCGGGTGAGCAGTTCTTC. As protein: CASTGTGAGEQFF.

The chain combines TRBV11-1 with TRBJ1-1, with D hard to call. V was pared by 6 bases and J by 1 base, with 12 bases between. The CDR3 contains 14 residues. The germline CDR1 and CDR2 sequences are SGHAT and FQDESV (reference sequence). CDR3 amino acids: CASRTAPENTEAFF. CDR3 nucleotides: TGTGCCAGCAGAACCGCCCCCGAGAACACTGAAGCTTTCTTT.

In DNA, the CDR3 is TGTGCCAGCAGCTACTCCCGGGGGCGGAACACCGGGGAGCTGTTTTTT. It codes for CASSYSRGRNTGELFF. This chain joins TRBV27 and TRBJ2-2, with D perhaps matching TRBD1 or TRBD2 (6 bases each). The CDR3 is 16 amino acids. CDR1 is MNHEY, CDR2 SMNVEV, per germline (reference sequence). V was cut by 6 bases and J by 1 base, with 15 bases left in between.

The chain recombines TRBV11-3 with TRBJ2-1; tentative D call: TRBD2 (6 bases). V was shortened by 4 bases and J by 9 bases, with 13 bases between the two germline ends. CDR3 length equals 13 residues. Germline CDR1 and CDR2: SGHNT and YENEEA. The CDR3 is CASSSGGVGEQFF. Written as DNA, the CDR3 is TGTGCCAGCAGCTCGGGCGGGGTAGGTGAGCAGTTCTTC. The entire variable domain, with the rest obtained from reference TRBV11-3 and TRBJ2-1, is as follows: EAGVVQSPRYKIIEKKQPVAFWCNPISGHNTLYWYLQNLGQGPELLIRYENEEAVDDSQLPKDRFSAERLKGVDSTLKIQPAELGDSAVYLCASSSGGVGEQFFGPGTRLTVL.